What follows is one TCR beta chain and its context. Its antigen is not identified. This sample was taken from a study of T cells in Graves' hyperthyroidism and ophthalmopathy. Study-wide results and limits: A model using 13 V-J features told ophthalmopathy apart from stable hyperthyroidism. Peripheral blood also featured most of the thyroid clonotypes expanded above 0.001.

Newly diagnosed hyperthyroidism, duration under 2 months, in patients aged 18 to 65. Any patient presenting with uncontrolled infection, other autoimmune disease, pregnancy or lactation was left out. Using RNA transcripts as the source, TCR beta CDR3 regions were amplified. Primed by the HTBI set, a first-round RT-PCR was run on the TCR CDR3. One entry per CDR3 protein, called by TCRdb with MiXCR from the multiplex PCR reads. The profile covers about 840,000 distinct CDR3 sequences, with around 38% appearing a single time and roughly 8.3% taken by the ten largest. CDR1 and CDR2 (germline): MNHNY, SVGAGI (reference sequence). This CDR3 comprises 14 residues. V lost 5 bases and J 3 bases, leaving 14 bases between the germline ends.

Material: blood. This sequence joins TRBV6-6 and TRBJ2-7; D not certain. This sequence was found in a man aged 18 to 29 with Graves' hyperthyroidism. CDR3 DNA: TGTGCCAGCAGTCCGCCGGGCCCAGGCTACGAGCAGTACTTC. Amino acids: CASSPPGPGYEQYF.